The 3 T cell receptor beta chains presented below share a single source sample, sequenced in a study of technical replicates of blood from a handful of donors. The repertoire was sequenced with immunoSEQ multiplex PCR; TCRdb's copy has only in-frame clones and lacks some. The table shows fewer than 110,000 clones, with approximately 96% occurring only once. The sample taken for sequencing was T cells isolated from PBMCs. The receptors derive from a human donor in good health.

The gene calls are TRBV5-4 and TRBJ1-2; TRBD1 might be the D (5 bases). The germline V and J ends were trimmed by 2 bases and 8 bases, with 10 bases remaining between them. CDR1 and CDR2 from the germline V gene are SGHNT and YYREEE (reference sequence). The CDR3 is 12 residues long. DNA of the CDR3: TGTGCCAGCAGCTTAGGGGCGGTCGGCTACACCTTC. Translating it yields CASSLGAVGYTF. Full variable domain (outside the CDR3, taken from reference TRBV5-4 and TRBJ1-2): ETGVTQSPTHLIKTRGQQVTLRCSSQSGHNTVSWYQQALGQGPQFIFQYYREEENGRGNFPPRFSGLQFPNYSSELNVNALELDDSALYLCASSLGAVGYTFGSGTRLTVV.

The chain is built from TRBV7-2 and TRBJ2-1; weak D call: TRBD2 (5 bases). The CDR3 covers 19 residues. Germline lookup yields CDR1 SGHTA and CDR2 FQGNSA. The ends were cut back, 0 bases at V and 4 bases at J, with 22 bases in the middle. The CDR3 spells CASSLASADSGLYYNEQFF. The DNA for the CDR3 is TGTGCCAGCAGCTTAGCCAGCGCGGACTCAGGATTATATTACAATGAGCAGTTCTTC.

This rearrangement joins TRBV10-3 to TRBJ1-5, with D maybe TRBD1 (6 bases). V shed 6 bases and J shed 5 bases, with 20 bases lying between them. This CDR3 spans 16 amino acids. Germline V gene sequence: CDR1 ENHRY, CDR2 SYGVKD. The CDR3 sequence: CAISDLGAPFDQPQHF. CDR3 bases: TGTGCCATCAGCGACTTGGGGGCTCCATTCGATCAGCCCCAGCATTTT.